One sample yielded the 6 T cell receptor beta chains listed below, sequenced in a study of esophageal squamous cell carcinoma under preoperative chemotherapy. TCRdb used MiXCR to reprocess the PCR reads, holding one entry per CDR3 protein. The repertoire holds 1,200 or so distinct CDR3 sequences, with 25% to 35% as singletons. Regarding time point: after preoperative PTX-NDP chemotherapy. Sampling took place from a patient given preoperative chemotherapy. The origin of the receptors is a human donor with esophageal squamous cell carcinoma. The donor label of this sample is uncertain.

This clonotype was seen only a few times. The chain has TRBV7-2 and TRBJ2-3; TRBD2 might be the D (6 bases). The J call may be mistaken, given a closer DNA end match to TRBJ2-7. Germline CDR1 SGHTA, CDR2 FQGNSA. The CDR3 spans 16 residues. The CDR3 DNA sequence: TGTGCCAGCAGCTGGCTAGCGATGAGCTCCTACAATGAGCAGTACTTC. Translating it yields CASSWLAMSSYNEQYF.

By proportion, this clonotype is medium-sized. V and J are TRBV7-2 and TRBJ2-3; TRBD2 matches at 12 bases. The CDR3 has 16 amino acids. V was pared by 5 bases and J by 4 bases, with 7 bases of the junction left unmatched. The V gene's germline CDR1 is SGHTA and CDR2 FQGNSA. In DNA, the CDR3 is TGTGCCAGCAGCGCGTTACTAGCGGGAGGCGCAGATACGCAGTATTTT. Its protein is CASSALLAGGADTQYF. Variable domain in full (rest from reference TRBV7-2 and TRBJ2-3): GAGVSQSPSNKVTEKGKDVELRCDPISGHTALYWYRQSLGQGLEFLIYFQGNSAPDKSGLPSDRFSAERTGGSVSTLTIQRTQQEDSAVYLCASSALLAGGADTQYFGPGTRLTVL.

The V and J genes are TRBV3-1 and TRBJ2-2; D gene unclear. The CDR3 contains 14 residues. The V and J ends lost 4 bases and 1 base respectively, with 7 bases between them. CDR1 is LGHDT and CDR2 is YNNKEL in the germline V gene (reference sequence). As DNA, the CDR3 is TGTGCCAGCAGCCTTCTCAAGAACACCGGGGAGCTGTTTTTT. It is translated as CASSLLKNTGELFF.

In its sample, this clonotype ranks as large (0.1 to 1%). J is TRBJ2-1 and V is TRBV6-1, with 7 positions matching TRBD1. The CDR3 consists of 13 residues. Germline lookup yields CDR1 MNHNS and CDR2 SASEGT. After removal of 6 bases from V and 4 bases from J, the junction contained 3 bases not matched to a gene. This CDR3 reads CASSRDSYNEQFF. The CDR3 region has the DNA TGTGCCAGCAGCCGGGACAGTTACAATGAGCAGTTCTTC.

This clonotype is medium-sized within its sample. V and J are TRBV7-2 and TRBJ2-3, with D possibly being TRBD1 or TRBD2 (5 bases each). V was cut by 5 bases and J by 1 base, with 16 bases left in between. Germline CDR1 and CDR2: SGHTA and FQGNSA. The CDR3 consists of 16 residues. The CDR3 DNA reads TGTGCCAGCAGCCCGAGACCCCGAGGGGGCACAGATACGCAGTATTTT. Amino acids: CASSPRPRGGTDTQYF.

This clonotype is labeled as medium-sized (0.01 to 0.1%). The chain joins TRBV28 to TRBJ2-1; no reliable D call. The CDR3 spans 14 residues. From germline, CDR1 is MDHEN and CDR2 SYDVKM. The ends were cut back, 5 bases at V and 6 bases at J, with 14 bases in the middle. CDR3 DNA sequence: TGTGCCAGCAGTCTCCCGTTAGGAGTCAATGAGCAGTTCTTC. Translating it yields CASSLPLGVNEQFF.